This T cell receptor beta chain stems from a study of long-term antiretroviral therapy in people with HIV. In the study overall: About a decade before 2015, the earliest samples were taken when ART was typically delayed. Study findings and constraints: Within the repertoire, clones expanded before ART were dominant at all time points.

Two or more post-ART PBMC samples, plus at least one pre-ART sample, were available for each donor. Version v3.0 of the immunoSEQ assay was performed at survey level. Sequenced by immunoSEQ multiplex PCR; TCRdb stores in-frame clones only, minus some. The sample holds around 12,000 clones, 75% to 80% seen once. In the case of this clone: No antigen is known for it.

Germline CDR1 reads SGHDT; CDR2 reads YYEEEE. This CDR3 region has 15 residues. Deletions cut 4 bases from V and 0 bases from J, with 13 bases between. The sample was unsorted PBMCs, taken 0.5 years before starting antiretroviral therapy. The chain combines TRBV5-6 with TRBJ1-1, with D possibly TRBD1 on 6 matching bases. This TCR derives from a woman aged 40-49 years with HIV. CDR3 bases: TGTGCCAGCAGCCTTGTAGACAGGATGAACACTGAAGCTTTCTTT. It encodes CASSLVDRMNTEAFF.